This TCR beta chain was recovered during a study of molecular identifiers for immune sequencing clone quantification. Overall study context: Split five ways in replicates, RNA from around 20,000 or 99,000 naive CD8 cells had four portions sequenced. Study observations and caveats: Whereas clones above 20 RNA copies held under 1% of naive-cell molecules, they held over 97% of effector molecules.

One entry per CDR3 protein, called by TCRdb with MiXCR from the PCR reads. The sample gives 88,000 or so distinct CDR3 sequences, under 25% of which show up once; 1% to 1.2% is in the top ten. There are many counts of this clonotype. Its antigen is currently unknown. Libraries used about 20,000 to 1,100,000 sorted naive CD8 T cells and 10%, 30% or 50% RNA input. The CDR3 loop spans 15 amino acids. CDR1 and CDR2 (germline): SGHVS, FNYEAQ. Trimming left V 1 base short and J 2 bases short, with 9 bases between. This TCR derives from a human donor in good health. Some libraries in this study had Jurkat cell RNA spiked in. The chain joins TRBV7-6 to TRBJ2-1; D gene unclear. Sequenced sample: naive CD8+ T cells from blood, with Jurkat cell RNA spiked in. Subset described: FACS-sorted CD8+CD4-CCR7+CD45RA+ naive T cells. CDR3 amino acids: CASSLGVGTYNEQFF. DNA for the CDR3: TGTGCCAGCAGCTTAGGGGTAGGAACCTACAATGAGCAGTTCTTC.